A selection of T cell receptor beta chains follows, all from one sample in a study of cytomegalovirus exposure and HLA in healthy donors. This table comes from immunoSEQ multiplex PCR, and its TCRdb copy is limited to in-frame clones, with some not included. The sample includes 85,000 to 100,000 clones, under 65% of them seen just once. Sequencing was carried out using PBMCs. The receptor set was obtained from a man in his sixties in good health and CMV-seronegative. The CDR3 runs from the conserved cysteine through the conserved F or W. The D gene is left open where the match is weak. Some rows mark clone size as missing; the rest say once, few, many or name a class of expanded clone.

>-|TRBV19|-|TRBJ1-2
TGTGCCAGTAGTATACCGCAAGCGAACTATGGCTACACCTTC
CASSIPQANYGYTF
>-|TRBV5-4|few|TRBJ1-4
TGTGCCAGCAGCGGGGGGGCCGGTCCTGGGGAAAAACTGTTTTTT
CASSGGAGPGEKLFF
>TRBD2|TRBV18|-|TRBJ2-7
TGTGCCAGCTCCCGTAGCGGGAGTTCCTACGAGCAGTACTTC
CASSRSGSSYEQYF
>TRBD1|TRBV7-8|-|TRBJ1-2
TGTGCCAGCAGCTTAGCTCAGGGGGCTGGGTATGGCTACACCTTC
CASSLAQGAGYGYTF
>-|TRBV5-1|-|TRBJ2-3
TGCGCCAGCAGCTTGTCCTTAGATACGCAGTATTTT
CASSLSLDTQYF
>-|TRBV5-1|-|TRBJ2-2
TGCGCCAGCAGCGGGCTGGGCGGAGGCACCGGGGAGCTGTTTTTT
CASSGLGGGTGELFF
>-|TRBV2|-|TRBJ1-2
TGTGCCAGCAGTGAAGGCCGGGAAGGTGGCTACACCTTC
CASSEGREGGYTF
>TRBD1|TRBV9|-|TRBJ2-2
TGTGCCAGCAGCGTATCCCACGGGACAGTGAACACCGGGGAGCTGTTTTTT
CASSVSHGTVNTGELFF
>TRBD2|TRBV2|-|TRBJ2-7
TGTGCCCGGCAAGCGGGGGGCGCAAACGAGCAGTACTTC
CARQAGGANEQYF
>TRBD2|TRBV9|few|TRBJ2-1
TGTGCCAGTACTAGCGGGGCCAACTACAATGAGCAGTTCTTC
CASTSGANYNEQFF